Included here is one T cell receptor beta chain sequence, with context. The data derive from a study of blood T cell repertoires in COVID-19. Study overall: Some COVID-19 samples were acute and others convalescent; all came from the United States, Italy and Spain.

Germline V gene lookup returns CDR1 SGHTA and CDR2 FQGNSA. This CDR3 contains 15 residues. V trimming: 5 bases; J trimming: 4 bases; junction bases outside the gene matches: 8. Original processing methods: Amplified reference gene primers provided the basis for estimating nucleated cell counts. Only in-frame clones appear in the TCRdb table, and some are missing; sequencing was by immunoSEQ multiplex PCR. Clone size and the V and J calls come from that table; the DNA yielded D and trimming. The table includes some 160,000 clones, 83% detected once. The sequencing input was peripheral blood. This chain joins TRBV7-2 and TRBJ2-1; 7 bases map to TRBD2. The sequence was collected from a woman in her 70s who had recovered from COVID-19. DNA of the CDR3: TGTGCCAGCAGCCCCCGACTAGCAGGTTACAATGAGCAGTTCTTC. This gives the protein CASSPRLAGYNEQFF.